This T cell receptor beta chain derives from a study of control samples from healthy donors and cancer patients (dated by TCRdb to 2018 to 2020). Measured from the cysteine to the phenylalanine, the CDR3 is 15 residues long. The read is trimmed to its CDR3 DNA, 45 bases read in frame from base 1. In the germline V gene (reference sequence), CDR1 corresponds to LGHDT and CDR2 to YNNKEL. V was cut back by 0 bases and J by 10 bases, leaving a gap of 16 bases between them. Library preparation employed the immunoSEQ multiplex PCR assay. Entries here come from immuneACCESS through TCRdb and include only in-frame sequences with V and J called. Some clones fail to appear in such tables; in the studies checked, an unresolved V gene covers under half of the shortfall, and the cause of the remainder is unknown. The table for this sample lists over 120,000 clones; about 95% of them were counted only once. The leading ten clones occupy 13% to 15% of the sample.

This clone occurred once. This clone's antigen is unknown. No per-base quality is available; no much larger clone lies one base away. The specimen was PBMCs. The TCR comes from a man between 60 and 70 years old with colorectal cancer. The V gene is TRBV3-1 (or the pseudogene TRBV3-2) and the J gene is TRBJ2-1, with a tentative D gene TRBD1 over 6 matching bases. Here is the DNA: TGTGCCAGCAGCCAAGATTTGGGGGCCTCGGGAGAGCAGTTCTTC. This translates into CASSQDLGASGEQFF.